The 27 T cell receptor beta chains listed next were all sequenced from one sample in a study of blood T cells in healthy people across ages. It was with a sample-barcoded 5' primer and a J-beta primer mix that a second PCR of about 7 to 12 cycles was run. TCRdb redid the calling of the 5' RACE reads with MiXCR, one entry per CDR3 protein. The profile covers around 1,500,000 distinct CDR3 sequences, with 25% to 30% appearing a single time and about 8% taken by the ten largest. Specimen: blood. The receptors originated from a woman aged 30 to 39 in good health.

The rearrangement joins TRBV25-1 to TRBJ2-1; D might be TRBD1 (5 bases). CDR1 is MGHDK, CDR2 SYGVNS, per germline. V was shortened by 7 bases and J by 15 bases, with 16 bases between the two germline ends. This CDR3 comprises 11 residues. CDR3 sequence reads: CASTQKGFPFF. The CDR3 DNA sequence: TGTGCCAGCACCCAGAAGGGGTTCCCGTTCTTC.

This chain connects TRBV4-1 to TRBJ2-3; D not certain. V lost 1 base, J lost 4 bases, and 9 bases lay in between. Germline values: CDR1 MGHRA, CDR2 YSYEKL. The CDR3 is made up of 14 amino acids. The CDR3 bases are TGCGCCAGCAGCCAAGTCAATTCCGCAGATACGCAGTATTTT. It specifies CASSQVNSADTQYF.

This chain joins TRBV6-2 or TRBV6-3 and TRBJ1-1; D remains unclear. From germline, CDR1 is MNHEY and CDR2 SVGEGT. CDR3 length: 14 residues. The ends were cut back, 6 bases at V and 6 bases at J, with 17 bases in the middle. This CDR3 reads CASRARGRAPEAFF. CDR3 sequence (DNA): TGTGCCAGCAGAGCGAGAGGACGGGCCCCTGAAGCTTTCTTT.

The chain is built from TRBV7-2 and TRBJ2-3, with a possible D match to TRBD1 (5 bases). The CDR3 has 13 amino acids. Germline V gene lookup returns CDR1 SGHTA and CDR2 FQGNSA. V lost 5 bases and J lost 4, with 10 bases in between. The CDR3 loop is CASSTQGSDTQYF. The CDR3 nucleotides are TGTGCCAGCAGCACCCAGGGATCAGATACGCAGTATTTT.

V is TRBV19 and J is TRBJ2-4; 9 bases line up with TRBD1. After removal of 2 bases from V and 6 bases from J, the junction contained 11 bases not matched to a gene. Germline CDR1 reads LNHDA; CDR2 reads SQIVND (reference sequence). CDR3 length: 17 residues. CDR3 in amino acids: CASSIPGTGFDRNIQYF. The CDR3 bases are TGTGCCAGTAGTATACCCGGGACAGGGTTTGATAGAAACATTCAGTACTTC.

At least ten counts were recorded for this clonotype. The chain recombines TRBV28 with TRBJ1-5; D is perhaps TRBD1 (5 bases). With 8 bases removed from V and 6 bases from J, the gap between germline ends came to 11 bases. This CDR3 is 12 amino acids long. The germline V gene has CDR1 MDHEN and CDR2 SYDVKM. This chain's CDR3 is CASGGFVQPQHF. The CDR3 DNA reads as TGTGCCAGCGGGGGGTTTGTTCAGCCCCAGCATTTT. Based on the CDR3 plus reference TRBV28 and TRBJ1-5, the full variable domain is DVKVTQSSRYLVKRTGEKVFLECVQDMDHENMFWYRQDPGLGLRLIYFSYDVKMKEKGDIPEGYSVSREKKERFSLILESASTNQTSMYLCASGGFVQPQHFGDGTRLSIL.

The chain recombines TRBV7-2 with TRBJ1-1; tentative D call: TRBD1 (5 bases). The CDR3 extends over 15 amino acids. CDR1 and CDR2 (germline): SGHTA, FQGNSA. V lost 5 bases to trimming and J lost 1 base, with 14 bases between them. CDR3 region: CASSTGGRGNTEAFF. For the CDR3, the DNA is TGTGCCAGCAGCACCGGGGGGAGGGGGAACACTGAAGCTTTCTTT.

V is TRBV20-1 and J is TRBJ2-5; no clear D gene. Germline lookup yields CDR1 DFQATT and CDR2 SNEGSKA (reference sequence). The CDR3 runs 15 residues. Trimming took off 0 bases at V and 4 bases at J, with 15 bases between the two ends. CDR3 protein: CSARDGNSPSETQYF. Written as DNA, the CDR3 is TGCAGTGCTAGAGATGGTAACTCCCCCTCAGAGACCCAGTACTTC.

The chain links TRBV6-4 to TRBJ2-1; 8 nucleotides agree with TRBD2. Germline CDR1 is MRHNA and CDR2 is SNTAGT. After removal of 0 bases from V and 3 bases from J, the junction contained 1 base not matched to a gene. The CDR3 contains 15 residues. For the CDR3, the DNA is TGTGCCAGCAGTGACTCCCGGGGGGGCTACAATGAGCAGTTCTTC. It encodes CASSDSRGGYNEQFF.

This sequence joins TRBV10-1 and TRBJ2-7; 7 nucleotides align to TRBD1. V shed 10 bases and J 5 bases; nucleotides not matched to a gene: 8. CDR3 length: 12 amino acids. CDR1 WNHNN and CDR2 SYGVQD come from the germline V gene (reference sequence). The CDR3 coding sequence is TGCGCCACTACCATACAGGGGAACGAGCAGTACTTC. Amino acids: CATTIQGNEQYF.

The chain has TRBV28 and TRBJ2-1; D is unresolved. Germline assignment: CDR1 MDHEN and CDR2 SYDVKM. The CDR3 is 12 amino acids. The V end lost 2 bases, the J end lost 13 bases, and 12 bases lay between the germline ends. The CDR3 DNA is TGTGCCAGCAGTTTACGGGCTGAGACCCAGTTCTTC. Protein product: CASSLRAETQFF.

J is TRBJ2-1 and V is TRBV20-1; 12 bases align to TRBD2. CDR1 DFQATT and CDR2 SNEGSKA come from the germline V gene (reference sequence). V trimming: 2 bases; J trimming: 8 bases; junction bases outside the gene matches: 13. The CDR3 is made up of 17 amino acids. The CDR3 DNA is TGCAGTGCTAGAATGCCTAGCGGGGGGGCAACAATCGATGAGCAGTTCTTC. This codes for CSARMPSGGATIDEQFF.

This chain links TRBV5-1 with TRBJ2-1; 9 positions match TRBD1. The CDR3 is 15 amino acids. V gave up 0 bases and J gave up 8 bases; unmatched junction bases: 6. Germline assignment: CDR1 SGHRS and CDR2 YFSETQ. CDR3 nucleotides: TGCGCCAGCAGCTTGGAAGGGACAGGGAACGATGAGCAGTTCTTC. Translating it yields CASSLEGTGNDEQFF.

The J gene is TRBJ2-7, the V gene TRBV2, with no clear D. Trimming left V 7 bases short and J 1 base short, with 11 bases between. CDR3 length equals 13 residues. The germline CDR1 and CDR2 sequences are SNHLY and FYNNEI. The CDR3 DNA reads as TGTGCCAGCAAAGCAGACGAATCCTACGAGCAGTACTTC. Amino acids: CASKADESYEQYF.

The chain is built from TRBV3-1 and TRBJ2-1; 10 bases are a match to TRBD2. The CDR3 has 15 residues. Germline values: CDR1 LGHDT, CDR2 YNNKEL (reference sequence). Trimming cost V 4 bases and J 9 bases; bases outside gene matches: 9. CDR3 bases: TGTGCCAGCAGCCCCCCTAGCGGGAGCGGGGGTGAGCAGTTCTTC. Translating gives CASSPPSGSGGEQFF.

Worth noting for this clonotype: One base away lies a much larger clone, so this may be a sequencing read error. The chain uses TRBV12-3 or TRBV12-4 and TRBJ2-3, with no clear D. There are 12 residues in the CDR3. For the CDR3, the DNA is TGTGCCAGGAGTTACGGCACAGATACGCAGTATTTT. Translation: CARSYGTDTQYF.

This chain uses TRBV18 with TRBJ1-5, with TRBD1 identical over 7 bases. The ends lost 8 bases at V and 5 bases at J; junction bases unmatched: 6. This CDR3 region has 13 residues. CDR1 is KGHSH, CDR2 LQKENI, per germline. Here the CDR3 reads CASTRDRDQPQHF. The CDR3 DNA sequence: TGTGCCAGCACCCGGGACAGAGATCAGCCCCAGCATTTT.

The chain couples TRBV30 to TRBJ2-1, with D maybe TRBD2 (5 bases). Trimming took off 7 bases at V and 5 bases at J, with 15 bases between the two ends. Germline V CDR1 and CDR2: GTSNPN, SVGIG (reference sequence). CDR3 length: 13 amino acids. CDR3 in DNA: TGTGCCTTCGGGCCGTCTAGCAACAATGAGCAGTTCTTC. Translated: CAFGPSSNNEQFF. The variable domain in full, completed from reference TRBV30 and TRBJ2-1, reads SQTIHQWPATLVQPVGSPLSLECTVEGTSNPNLYWYRQAAGRGLQLLFYSVGIGQISSEVPQNLSASRPQDRQFILSSKKLLLSDSGFYLCAFGPSSNNEQFFGPGTRLTVL.

This clonotype was detected a few times. This chain connects TRBV7-9 to TRBJ2-1, with 7 bases aligning to TRBD1. CDR1 and CDR2 from the germline V gene are SEHNR and FQNEAQ (reference sequence). This CDR3 spans 16 amino acids. The ends lost 1 base at V and 6 bases at J; junction bases unmatched: 9. The CDR3 protein is CASSLVEGTVSNEQFF. CDR3 in DNA: TGTGCCAGCAGCTTAGTAGAAGGGACAGTCTCCAATGAGCAGTTCTTC.

Remarks on this clonotype: A much larger clone differs from this one at a single base, so this may be a read error. The chain recombines TRBV10-3 with TRBJ2-7, with D perhaps TRBD2 (5 bases). The CDR3 sequence is 12 residues long. Germline V gene lookup returns CDR1 ENHRY and CDR2 SYGVKD. The CDR3 spells CAISGVRAPQFV. The CDR3 DNA sequence: TGTGCCATCAGTGGAGTGAGGGCGCCGCAGTTCGTC.

The rearrangement joins TRBV7-6 to TRBJ2-1; possible D gene TRBD1, 6 bases. Germline V CDR1 and CDR2: SGHVS, FNYEAQ. V dropped 8 bases and J dropped 2 bases, with 19 bases sitting between them. The CDR3 runs 16 residues. The CDR3: CASGPDRRRAYNEQFF. In DNA, the CDR3 is TGTGCCAGCGGCCCAGACAGGCGGCGGGCCTACAATGAGCAGTTCTTC.

This clonotype appeared a few times. This chain uses TRBV6-6 with TRBJ2-3, with 8 nucleotides matching TRBD1. With 0 bases clipped from V and 1 base from J, the junction kept 0 bases outside the gene matches. This CDR3 contains 15 residues. CDR1 is MNHNY and CDR2 is SVGAGI in the germline V gene (reference sequence). The CDR3 bases are TGTGCCAGCAGTTACTCGGGACAGGGCACAGATACGCAGTATTTT. Translated: CASSYSGQGTDTQYF.

Remarks on this clonotype: This may come from a read error, since a much larger clone is one base off. The V gene is TRBV15, the J gene TRBJ2-5; 14 bases agree with TRBD2. Per germline, CDR1 LNHNV and CDR2 YYDKDF (reference sequence). V shed 2 bases and J 11 bases; nucleotides not matched to a gene: 7. The CDR3 totals 15 residues. Here the CDR3 reads CATSRKGLAGAVQYF. The CDR3 region has the DNA TGTGCCACCAGCAGAAAGGGACTAGCGGGAGCGGTGCAGTACTTC.

This chain's CDR3 is CASSITLGEQYF. The CDR3 DNA is TGTGCCAGCAGTATCACCCTAGGCGAGCAGTACTTC. This chain links TRBV2 with TRBJ2-7; no reliable D call. The length of the CDR3 is 12 residues. V was clipped by 5 bases and J by 6 bases, with 11 bases between them. Per the germline V gene, CDR1 is SNHLY and CDR2 is FYNNEI.

This clonotype was counted only a few times. The genes are TRBV28 and TRBJ1-2; D not certain. V was clipped by 6 bases and J by 1 base, with 18 bases between them. The CDR3 runs to 16 residues. Germline assignment: CDR1 MDHEN and CDR2 SYDVKM. For the CDR3, the DNA is TGTGCCAGCAGACCTGACGGGTTGAGCTTTAACTATGGCTACACCTTC. The encoded protein is CASRPDGLSFNYGYTF.

This chain joins TRBV15 and TRBJ2-4; D gene unclear. The J call may be wrong; the DNA end is better matched by TRBJ2-7. This CDR3 is built from 12 residues. The germline gives CDR1 LNHNV, CDR2 YYDKDF (reference sequence). As DNA, the CDR3 is TGTGCCACCAGCAGCTCCGGTTACGAGCAGTACTTC. Protein product: CATSSSGYEQYF.

Worth noting for this clonotype: This may arise from a read error, as a much more abundant clone is one base away. V gene TRBV2 combines with J gene TRBJ2-1; D possibly corresponds to TRBD1 (6 bases). The CDR3 covers 13 residues. V was pared by 4 bases and J by 9 bases, with 13 bases between. Per the germline V gene, CDR1 is SNHLY and CDR2 is FYNNEI. CDR3 coding DNA: TGTGCCAGCAGTGGACGCTGGGGGCTTGAGCAGTTCTTC. Translated, it gives CASSGRWGLEQFF.